The present T cell receptor (beta chain) was sequenced within a study of identical twins. Overall study findings and caveats: For zero-insertion analyses, partial confounding could come from invariant MAIT and iNKT cells.

Many counts were recorded for this clonotype. Its antigen is as yet unknown. Only healthy Caucasians were included as donors. Template switching created a universal primer site, and the cDNA included unique molecular identifiers. TCRdb fed the 5' RACE reads into MiXCR, producing one record per CDR3 protein. Among about 240,000 distinct CDR3 sequences listed, 10% to 13% were seen once. Sample: memory T cells sorted from blood. This sequence originates from a man in his forties or fifties in good health.

CDR3 bases: TGTGCCAGCAGGGGACAGGGCAGCTCCTACGAGCAGTACTTC. Its translation: CASRGQGSSYEQYF. The chain employs TRBV12-3 or TRBV12-4 and TRBJ2-7; 9 bases line up with TRBD1. The CDR3 extends over 14 amino acids. The V and J ends lost 6 bases and 0 bases, in that order; junction bases with no gene match: 3.